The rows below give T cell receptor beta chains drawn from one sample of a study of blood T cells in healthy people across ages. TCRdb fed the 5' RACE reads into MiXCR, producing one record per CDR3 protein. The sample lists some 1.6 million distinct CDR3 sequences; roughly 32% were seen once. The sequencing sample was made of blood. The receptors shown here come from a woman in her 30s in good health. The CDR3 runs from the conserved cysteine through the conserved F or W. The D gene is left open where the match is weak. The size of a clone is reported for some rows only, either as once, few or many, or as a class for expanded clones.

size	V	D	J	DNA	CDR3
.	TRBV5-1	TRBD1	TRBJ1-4	TGCGCCAGCAGCTTGGAGGAGCAGGGGGCTTGGGAAAAACTGTTTTTT	CASSLEEQGAWEKLFF
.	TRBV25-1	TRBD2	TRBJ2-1	TGTGCCAGCAGTGCACCGGGACTAGCACTCAATGAGCAGTTCTTC	CASSAPGLALNEQFF
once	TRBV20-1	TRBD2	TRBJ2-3	TGCAGTGCTAGAGGTTTCCCACTAGCGGGGGGCCGTCGTACTAACACAGATACGCAGTATTTT	CSARGFPLAGGRRTNTDTQYF
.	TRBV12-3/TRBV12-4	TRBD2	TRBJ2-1	TGTGCCAGCAGTTTAGGGCGGGGGGAGAATGAGCAGTTCTTC	CASSLGRGENEQFF
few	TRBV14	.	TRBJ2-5	TGTGCCAGCAGCCAAATGAGGCGGGAGACCCAGTACTTC	CASSQMRRETQYF
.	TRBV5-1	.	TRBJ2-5	TGCGCCAGCAGCTCCTCCGGGACTCCGCAAGAGACCCAGTACTTC	CASSSSGTPQETQYF
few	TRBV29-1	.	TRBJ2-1	TGCAGCGTTGAAGAAGAGGTTACCGGGATATCCTACAATGAGCAGTTCTTC	CSVEEEVTGISYNEQFF
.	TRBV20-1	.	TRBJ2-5	TGCAGTGCCGTGGCGACCGGGACCCAGTACTTC	CSAVATGTQYF
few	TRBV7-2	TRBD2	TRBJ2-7	TGTGCCAGCACCCTCTACTACGGGGGGTCTGGGGAGCAGTACTTC	CASTLYYGGSGEQYF
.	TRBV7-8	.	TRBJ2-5	TGTGCCAGCAGCTTAATTGGCGGCCTATCAGGGACCCAGTACTTC	CASSLIGGLSGTQYF
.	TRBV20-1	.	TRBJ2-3	TGCAGTGCTAGGCTGAGTAGGAGCCGAGCTCCAGATACGCAGTATTTT	CSARLSRSRAPDTQYF
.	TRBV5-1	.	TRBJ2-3	TGCGCCAGCAGCTTCGACCTCCCGCCCCAGTATTTT	CASSFDLPPQYF
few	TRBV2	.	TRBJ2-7	TGTGCCAGCAGTGACAATCCCGATCGTAGCTCCTACGAGCAGTACTTC	CASSDNPDRSSYEQYF
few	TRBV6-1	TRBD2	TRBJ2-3	TGTGCCAGCAGTGAATGGCGGGGGGGCCCCACAGATACGCAGTATTTT	CASSEWRGGPTDTQYF
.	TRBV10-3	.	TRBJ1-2	TGTGCCATCAAGAGATCCGGGACCAGCTGGGAAGGTGGGGACTACACCTTC	CAIKRSGTSWEGGDYTF
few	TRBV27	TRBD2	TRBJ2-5	TGTGCCAGCAGTTTGGTCTCTAGCGGGATCCCTCAGGTTGAGACCCAGTACTTC	CASSLVSSGIPQVETQYF
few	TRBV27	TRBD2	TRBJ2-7	TGTGCCAGCAGTTTATGGGGGACTAGTCAGGAGCAGTACTTC	CASSLWGTSQEQYF
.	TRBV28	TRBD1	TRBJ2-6	TGTGCCAGCAGTTTGTGGACAGGGGCTGGGGCCAACGTCCTGACTTTC	CASSLWTGAGANVLTF
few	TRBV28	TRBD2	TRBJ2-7	TGTGCCAGCAGTTTATCGGGACTAGCGGCAACCTACGAGCAGTACTTC	CASSLSGLAATYEQYF
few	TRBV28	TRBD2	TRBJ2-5	TGTGCCAGCAGTTTAGGTCGACTAGCGGGAGGAGGAGGAGAGACCCAGTACTTC	CASSLGRLAGGGGETQYF
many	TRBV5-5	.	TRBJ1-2	TGTGCCAGCAGCCCAATGGACAGCTATGGCTACACCTTC	CASSPMDSYGYTF
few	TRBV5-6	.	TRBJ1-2	TGTGCCAGCAGCTTCGCAGTCCAGTCGCGGGGCTACACCTTC	CASSFAVQSRGYTF
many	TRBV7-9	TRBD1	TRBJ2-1	TGTGCCAGCAGCACTCGGACAGGCTTAACGGTCAATGAGCAGTTCTTC	CASSTRTGLTVNEQFF
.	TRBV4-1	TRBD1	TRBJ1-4	TGCGCCAGCAGTCGACAGGGGGAAGGTGCAAAACTGTTTTTT	CASSRQGEGAKLFF
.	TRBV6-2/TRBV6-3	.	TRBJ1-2	TGTGCCAGCAGCCCCCACCGGGACTCTAACTATGGCTACACCTTC	CASSPHRDSNYGYTF
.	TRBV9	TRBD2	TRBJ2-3	TGTGCCAGCAGCGTAGCTATGGCGGGGGTTCCAGATACGCAGTATTTT	CASSVAMAGVPDTQYF
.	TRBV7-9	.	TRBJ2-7	TGTGCCAGCAGCTTACCGGGACACGGCTACGAGCAGTACTTC	CASSLPGHGYEQYF
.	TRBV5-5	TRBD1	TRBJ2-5	TGTGCCAACAGCCCCCCGGTCCGGACAGGGGAAGAGACCCAGTACTTC	CANSPPVRTGEETQYF
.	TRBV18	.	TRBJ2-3	TGTGCCAGCTCAGAGGGAGCGGACACAGATACGCAGTATTTT	CASSEGADTDTQYF
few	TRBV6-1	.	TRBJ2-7	TGTGCCAGCAGTGAAGCTGAGACTGGTCGTTACGAGCAGTACTTC	CASSEAETGRYEQYF
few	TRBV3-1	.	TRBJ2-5	TGTGCCAGCAGCCAAGAAGTACAGCACCAAGAGACCCAGTACTTC	CASSQEVQHQETQYF
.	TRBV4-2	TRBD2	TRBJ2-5	TGTGCCAGCAGCCAGGGAGGACTAGCCGGAGAGACCCGGTACTTC	CASSQGGLAGETRYF
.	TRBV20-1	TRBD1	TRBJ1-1	TGCAGTGCTGGAAGGACAGGCCCCTTTTGGAACACTGAAGCTTTCTTT	CSAGRTGPFWNTEAFF
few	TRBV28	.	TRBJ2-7	TGTGCCAGCAGGGGATCCTTCTCCTACGAGCAGTACTTC	CASRGSFSYEQYF
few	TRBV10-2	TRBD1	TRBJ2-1	TGCGCCAGCAGTGAGACGACCGACCGGGACAGGGGACTTAGTAGGAATGAGCAGTTCTTC	CASSETTDRDRGLSRNEQFF
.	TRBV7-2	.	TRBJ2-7	TGTGCCAGCAGCTTAGATTGGGAAGAGCAGTACTTC	CASSLDWEEQYF
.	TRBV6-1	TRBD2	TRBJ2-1	TGTGCCAGCACCCGAACAGCGGGAGAGTACAATGAGCAGTTCTTC	CASTRTAGEYNEQFF
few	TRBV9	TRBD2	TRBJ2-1	TGTGCCAGCAGCGTAGTCGGGGGGAACTACAATGAGCAGTTCTTC	CASSVVGGNYNEQFF
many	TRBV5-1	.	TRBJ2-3	TGCGCCAGCAGCTCCCAGGGCCCCTCCGATACGCAGTATTTT	CASSSQGPSDTQYF
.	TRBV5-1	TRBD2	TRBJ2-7	TGCGCCAGCCAACTAGCGGGAGTACACGAGCAGTACTTC	CASQLAGVHEQYF
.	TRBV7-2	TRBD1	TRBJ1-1	TGTGCCAGCAGCTTTGGACAGGGTTGGACTGAAGCTTTCTTT	CASSFGQGWTEAFF
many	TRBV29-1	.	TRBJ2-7	TGCAGCGTTGTGGCCAGGGAGAGGTCCTACGAGCAGTACTTC	CSVVARERSYEQYF
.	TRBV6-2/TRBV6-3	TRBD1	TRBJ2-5	TGTGCCAGCAGTTACAGACAGGGTTTCCAAGAGACCCAGTACTTC	CASSYRQGFQETQYF
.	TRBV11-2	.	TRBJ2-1	TGTGCCAGCAGCTTACAGATTAAGGGGGGTCGCAATGAGCAGTTCTTC	CASSLQIKGGRNEQFF
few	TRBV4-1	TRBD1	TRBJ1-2	TGCGCCAGCAGCCAATGGGGACAGGGGGCCGCCCTAAGTGGCTACACCTTC	CASSQWGQGAALSGYTF
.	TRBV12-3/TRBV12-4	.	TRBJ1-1	TGTGCCAGCAGTTTAGCCCCGGACACTGAAGCTTTCTTT	CASSLAPDTEAFF
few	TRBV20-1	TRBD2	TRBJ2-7	TGCAGTGCCACCCGGTCCTCTAGCGGGAACTACGAGCAGTACTTC	CSATRSSSGNYEQYF
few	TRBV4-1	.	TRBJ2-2	TGCGCCAGCAGCCAATACACCGGTAGCACCGGGGAGCTGTTTTTT	CASSQYTGSTGELFF
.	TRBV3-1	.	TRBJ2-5	TGTGCCAGCAGCCAAGTTCGTTTTGAGACCCAGTACTTC	CASSQVRFETQYF
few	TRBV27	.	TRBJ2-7	TGTGCCAGCAGCCCGGTCAGCCCCTACGAGCAGTACTTC	CASSPVSPYEQYF
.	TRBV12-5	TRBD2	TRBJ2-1	TGTGCTAGTGGGCCACATGATTCCGGGGGGTACAATGAGCAGTTCTTC	CASGPHDSGGYNEQFF
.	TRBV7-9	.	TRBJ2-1	TGTGCCGGCAGCGGTAGGACTTCTCGATCGATGTACAATGAGCAGTTCTTC	CAGSGRTSRSMYNEQFF
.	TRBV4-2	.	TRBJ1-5	TGTGCCAGCAGCCAAGATAACGGAGAAGGCAATCAGCCCCAGCATTTT	CASSQDNGEGNQPQHF
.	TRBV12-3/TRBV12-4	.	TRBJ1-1	TGTGCCAGCAGTTTCGGGACACCCATATTGAACACTGAAGCCTTCTTT	CASSFGTPILNTEAFF
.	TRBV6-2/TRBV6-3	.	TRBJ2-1	TGTGCCAGCTCACCTATACTAGCAAATGAGCAGTTCTTC	CASSPILANEQFF
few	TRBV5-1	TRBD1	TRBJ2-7	TGCGCCAGCGGGGACAGACGATACGAGCAGTACTTC	CASGDRRYEQYF
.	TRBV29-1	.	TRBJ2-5	TGCAGCGTCGCGCGGGTCGTAGCGGACCCGGAGACCCAGTACTTC	CSVARVVADPETQYF
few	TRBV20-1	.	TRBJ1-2	TGCAGTGCTAGAGACCTGATACAGGGTTTCCGCTATGGCTACACCTTC	CSARDLIQGFRYGYTF
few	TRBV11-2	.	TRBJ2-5	TGTGCCAGCAGCCCATTCCTCGGGGGACGGGAGACCCAGTACTTC	CASSPFLGGRETQYF